Below, one TCR beta chain is given with its context. The antigen is undetermined. The sample belongs to a study of OX40 agonist ivuxolimab in advanced cancers. Study context: It was ivuxolimab, an agonistic anti-OX40 (CD134) antibody, that patients were treated with.

Sequencing used immunoSEQ multiplex PCR; TCRdb keeps in-frame clones, though not all of them. The sample carries 100,000 or so clones, about 96% recorded once. Study-level findings and limits: Some nonresponders likewise displayed low normalized T-cell clonal expansion. Which antigen the expanded peripheral T cells recognized is unknown. In the 0.1 to 3.0 mg/kg range, CD4+ and CD8+ blood T cells had expanded clonally by week 6.

The sequence was collected from an adult with an advanced solid tumor such as melanoma, head and neck, liver or kidney cancer. The sequenced sample was CD4+ or CD8+ T cells sorted from blood, obtained in a trial of the OX40 agonist ivuxolimab.

The CDR3 nucleotides read TGTGCCAGCAGCTTCGGGCCGCCCCATGCGGCTGAAGCTTTCTTT. This codes for CASSFGPPHAAEAFF. The chain links TRBV7-9 to TRBJ1-1; D not resolved. CDR1 is SEHNR, CDR2 FQNEAQ, per germline (reference sequence). V gave up 3 bases and J gave up 6 bases, with 17 bases separating them. The CDR3 extends over 15 amino acids.